The 12 T cell receptor beta chains presented below share a single source sample, sequenced in a study of regulatory T cells in long-lasting Graves disease. Time point denoted: newly diagnosed GD, antithyroid drugs for less than 3 months. PBMC RNA was the source of the TCR library. Arm-PCR of CDR3 regions and iRepertoire HTBI primers were used to build TCR beta libraries. TCRdb itself ran the multiplex PCR reads through MiXCR, one entry per CDR3 protein. This table holds roughly 430,000 distinct CDR3 sequences, over 15% found once. The sample was also linked to a second study, of T cells in Graves' hyperthyroidism and ophthalmopathy.

Here the sequenced sample was peripheral blood mononuclear cells (PBMCs), taken at new diagnosis, from a patient treated with antithyroid drugs. The receptors stem from a woman aged 25 to 45 with Graves disease.

This clonotype was counted at least ten times. The J gene is TRBJ1-1, the V gene TRBV11-2, with 9 bases fitting TRBD1. The J segment lost 13 bases and the V segment lost 4 bases, leaving 25 bases of the junction unmatched. CDR1 and CDR2 from the germline V gene are SGHAT and FQNNGV. The CDR3 loop spans 18 amino acids. CDR3 DNA sequence: TGTGCCAGCAGCTCCGCACGCTCTCCTCCGGGACAGGGAGGATCGGGTTTCTTT. Residues: CASSSARSPPGQGGSGFF.

The chain recombines TRBV5-6 with TRBJ1-2; no reliable D call. Germline lookup yields CDR1 SGHDT and CDR2 YYEEEE. Trimming left V 0 bases short and J 2 bases short, with 14 bases between. This CDR3 is 16 amino acids long. CDR3 nucleotides: TGTGCCAGCAGCTTGGAGGGAGACTCGAAGAACTATGGCTACACCTTC. This sequence encodes CASSLEGDSKNYGYTF.

The chain joins TRBV5-5 to TRBJ1-5; no clear D. V was pared by 0 bases and J by 8 bases, with 9 bases between. The germline gives CDR1 SGHKS, CDR2 YYEKEE (reference sequence). This CDR3 has 13 amino acids. The DNA for the CDR3 is TGTGCCAGCAGCTTGGCGTCAAAAGAGCCCCAGCATTTT. This sequence encodes CASSLASKEPQHF.

This clonotype showed up many times. The V call is TRBV3-1, the J call TRBJ1-1, with 7 bases matching TRBD1. The CDR3 covers 14 residues. From germline, CDR1 is LGHDT and CDR2 YNNKEL (reference sequence). The J segment lost 8 bases and the V segment lost 4 bases, leaving 10 bases of the junction unmatched. CDR3 sequence: CASSPHTGAKEAFF. The CDR3 DNA is TGTGCCAGCAGCCCCCACACAGGGGCCAAAGAAGCTTTCTTT.

CDR3 DNA: TGTGCCAGCAGTGAATTAGACCGGGCCCAGTACTTC. This encodes CASSELDRAQYF. The rearrangement links TRBV25-1 to TRBJ2-5; D ambiguous. The CDR3 consists of 12 residues. CDR1 is MGHDK and CDR2 is SYGVNS in the germline V gene. Trimming shortened V by 1 base and J by 9 bases, and 9 bases separated the two germline ends.

As concerns this clonotype: Given a much more abundant clone one base away, this may be a read error. The genes are TRBV7-8 and TRBJ2-1, with TRBD2 matching 8 bases. The CDR3 loop spans 15 amino acids. Germline loops: CDR1 SGHVS, CDR2 FQNEAQ. The V segment lost 6 bases and the J segment 13 bases; nucleotides outside the gene matches: 17. This CDR3 reads CASSPGGGHQETQFF. The CDR3 DNA follows: TGTGCCAGCAGTCCCGGGGGGGGCCACCAAGAGACCCAGTTCTTC. Full variable domain (remainder filled in from reference TRBV7-8 and TRBJ2-1): GAGVSQSPRYKVAKRGQDVALRCDPISGHVSLFWYQQALGQGPEFLTYFQNEAQLDKSGLPSDRFFAERPEGSVSTLKIQRTQQEDSAVYLCASSPGGGHQETQFFGPGTRLTVL.

A few counts support this clonotype. J is TRBJ2-2 and V is TRBV4-1, with 9 bases aligning to TRBD1. Germline V gene sequence: CDR1 MGHRA, CDR2 YSYEKL. The CDR3 covers 19 residues. Trimming took 1 base from V and 7 from J; bases not matched to a gene: 16. CDR3 nucleotide sequence: TGCGCCAGCAGCCAAGGAATTCTTAACAGGGGGCAAATGGGCGGGGAGCTGTTTTTT. Translated, it gives CASSQGILNRGQMGGELFF.

The rearrangement joins TRBV11-2 to TRBJ1-5, with D possibly TRBD1 on 5 matching bases. The CDR3 has 16 amino acids. V was cut by 1 base and J by 0 bases, with 10 bases left in between. Germline V gene lookup returns CDR1 SGHAT and CDR2 FQNNGV. The CDR3 sequence is CASSLGQYLSNQPQHF. In DNA form, the CDR3 reads TGTGCCAGCAGCTTAGGACAGTACCTTAGCAATCAGCCCCAGCATTTT.

This clonotype was observed a handful of times. The chain combines TRBV19 with TRBJ1-1; D perhaps matches TRBD1 (6 bases). V was trimmed by 5 bases and J by 0 bases, leaving 16 bases between them. The CDR3 consists of 16 residues. Germline assignment: CDR1 LNHDA and CDR2 SQIVND (reference sequence). The CDR3, as DNA: TGTGCCAGTAGTCTTCGCGGGGGGGCCTTGAACACTGAAGCTTTCTTT. It translates to CASSLRGGALNTEAFF.

There are a few counts of this clonotype. The chain employs TRBV3-1 and TRBJ2-1; D call uncertain. Germline V CDR1 and CDR2: LGHDT, YNNKEL (reference sequence). V gave up 0 bases and J gave up 16 bases, with 13 bases separating them. The CDR3 loop spans 12 amino acids. The DNA of the CDR3 is TGTGCCAGCAGCCAAGAAGGAAGATTCCTATTCTTC. This codes for CASSQEGRFLFF.

The rearrangement joins TRBV28 to TRBJ2-3; tentatively, D is TRBD2 (5 bases). CDR1 and CDR2 (germline): MDHEN, SYDVKM. The CDR3 consists of 15 residues. Trimming shortened V by 6 bases and J by 5 bases, and 18 bases separated the two germline ends. The CDR3 region is CASSLNPAGQDTQYF. CDR3 nucleotides: TGTGCCAGCAGCCTCAACCCGGCGGGCCAAGATACGCAGTATTTT.

Concerning this clonotype: A much larger clone lies a single base off, so this may be a read error. The chain is built from TRBV28 and TRBJ2-7; 7 nucleotides align to TRBD1. V was clipped by 6 bases and J by 3 bases; unmatched bases: 8. CDR1 is MDHEN and CDR2 is SYDVKM in the germline V gene. The CDR3 extends over 14 amino acids. CDR3 in DNA: TGTGCCAGCAGGACCGGGACAGAGGACTACGAGCAGTACTTC. The encoded protein is CASRTGTEDYEQYF.